Following are 24 T cell receptor beta chains from one sample sequenced in a study of memory CD4+ T cells and cytomegalovirus serostatus. Single viable CD3+CD4+CD8-CD45RO+ cells were sorted as the memory CD4+ T cells. The table came from immunoSEQ multiplex PCR; TCRdb's copy has only in-frame clones and leaves some out. The sample lists roughly 60,000 clones, about 81% occurring once. The sequenced sample was memory CD4+ T cells from blood. These receptors came from an adult in good health and CMV-seronegative.

The chain carries TRBV5-4 and TRBJ2-1, with 9 nucleotides matching TRBD2. The V gene's germline CDR1 is SGHNT and CDR2 YYREEE (reference sequence). CDR3 length: 16 residues. V shed 0 bases and J 5 bases; nucleotides not matched to a gene: 6. CDR3 nucleotide sequence: TGTGCCAGCAGCTTGGCGGTTAGCGGGAGACACAATGAGCAGTTCTTC. It codes for CASSLAVSGRHNEQFF.

V and J are TRBV15 and TRBJ1-5; D gene ambiguous. Germline V gene data show CDR1 as LNHNV and CDR2 as YYDKDF (reference sequence). Trimming left V 4 bases short and J 10 bases short, with 14 bases between. This CDR3 is 13 amino acids long. The CDR3 is CATSIKSSVPQHF. The CDR3 bases are TGTGCCACCAGCATCAAGTCCAGTGTACCCCAGCATTTT.

The V and J genes are TRBV5-4 and TRBJ2-5; D may be TRBD1 (6 bases). Matching the DNA end better, TRBJ2-7 makes the J call doubtful. Germline lookup yields CDR1 SGHNT and CDR2 YYREEE (reference sequence). This CDR3 is built from 15 residues. The CDR3 DNA follows: TGTGCCAGCAGCTTGGTGAGTCAGGGGTCCTACGAGCAGTACTTC. This gives the protein CASSLVSQGSYEQYF.

V and J are TRBV23-1 and TRBJ2-1, with D uncertain. TRBV23-1 is an ORF, with its function uncertain. The CDR3 covers 15 residues. Trimming cost V 7 bases and J 3 bases, with 16 bases left between them. In DNA form, the CDR3 reads TGCGCCAGCATCCCGTGGAGATACCTCTACAATGAGCAGTTCTTC. Its protein product is CASIPWRYLYNEQFF.

The V gene is TRBV5-8, the J gene TRBJ1-1, with D uncertain. Germline CDR1 SGHTS, CDR2 YDEGEE. The CDR3 totals 14 residues. Trimming removed 2 bases at V and 4 bases at J, with 12 bases between. CDR3: CASSLVIPATEAFF. DNA for the CDR3: TGTGCCAGCAGCTTAGTCATTCCCGCCACTGAAGCTTTCTTT. Supplemented by reference TRBV5-8 and TRBJ1-1, the full variable domain reads EAGVTQSPTHLIKTRGQQATLRCSPISGHTSVYWYQQALGLGLQFLLWYDEGEERNRGNFPPRFSGRQFPNYSSELNVNALELEDSALYLCASSLVIPATEAFFGQGTRLTVV.

This chain connects TRBV7-3 to TRBJ2-1, with TRBD1 identical over 9 bases. Germline V lookup: CDR1 SGHTA, CDR2 FQGTGA. This CDR3 is built from 15 residues. The V and J ends lost 2 bases and 4 bases, in that order; junction bases with no gene match: 3. The CDR3 DNA reads TGTGCCAGCAGCTTATTAGGACAGGGGTACAATGAGCAGTTCTTC. Encoded protein: CASSLLGQGYNEQFF.

The V gene is TRBV29-1, the J gene TRBJ2-7; D not resolved. V lost 4 bases and J lost 5, with 6 bases in between. The CDR3 runs to 10 residues. The germline gives CDR1 SQVTM, CDR2 ANQGSEA. The CDR3 sequence is CSVGGNEQYF. CDR3 DNA sequence: TGCAGCGTTGGGGGTAACGAGCAGTACTTC.

This clone occurred a few times. The J gene is TRBJ1-2, the V gene TRBV5-1, with TRBD1 as a possible D gene (6 bases). The CDR3 is made up of 14 amino acids. V dropped 0 bases and J dropped 7 bases, with 13 bases sitting between them. Germline V gene data show CDR1 as SGHRS and CDR2 as YFSETQ. CDR3: CASSLGDRSGGYTF. CDR3 nucleotide sequence: TGCGCCAGCAGCTTGGGCGACAGGTCGGGTGGCTACACCTTC.

The V call is TRBV19, the J call TRBJ2-7; 7 nucleotides align to TRBD2. V lost 7 bases and J lost 1; bases outside the gene matches: 7. The CDR3 sequence is 14 residues long. Germline CDR1 reads LNHDA; CDR2 reads SQIVND (reference sequence). CDR3 loop: CASKSQRGSYEQYF. As DNA, the CDR3 is TGTGCCAGTAAGTCCCAGCGGGGATCCTACGAGCAGTACTTC.

This clone was counted once. V is TRBV2 and J is TRBJ1-3; D may be TRBD1 (5 bases). CDR3 length equals 16 residues. V was pared by 3 bases and J by 0 bases, with 12 bases between. Germline V CDR1 and CDR2: SNHLY, FYNNEI. The CDR3 sequence: CASSDQGRSSGNTIYF. The CDR3 coding sequence is TGTGCCAGCAGTGATCAGGGCAGGAGCTCTGGAAACACCATATATTTT.

The J gene is TRBJ2-1, the V gene TRBV2; TRBD2 might be the D (6 bases). Germline values: CDR1 SNHLY, CDR2 FYNNEI. Trimming took 5 bases from V and 4 from J, leaving 15 bases between them. There are 15 residues in the CDR3. CDR3 DNA sequence: TGTGCCAGCAGTTACTCGGAGGGGAGGTACAATGAGCAGTTCTTC. It specifies CASSYSEGRYNEQFF. The full variable domain, its missing parts supplied by reference TRBV2 and TRBJ2-1, is EPEVTQTPSHQVTQMGQEVILRCVPISNHLYFYWYRQILGQKVEFLVSFYNNEISEKSEIFDDQFSVERPDGSNFTLKIRSTKLEDSAMYFCASSYSEGRYNEQFFGPGTRLTVL.

This clone was picked up one time. This chain links TRBV7-2 with TRBJ2-7; 8 positions agree with TRBD1. Germline CDR1 SGHTA, CDR2 FQGNSA. V shed 1 base, J shed 6 bases, and the junction held 8 bases outside the gene matches. The CDR3 spans 15 residues. The CDR3 loop is CASSLVAVQGGEQYF. DNA for the CDR3: TGTGCCAGCAGCTTAGTAGCAGTACAGGGGGGCGAGCAGTACTTC.

The chain recombines TRBV19 with TRBJ2-7; 10 positions match TRBD2. Germline V CDR1 and CDR2: LNHDA, SQIVND (reference sequence). The CDR3 extends over 17 amino acids. V lost 8 bases to trimming and J lost 2 bases; unmatched junction nucleotides: 15. The CDR3 DNA is TGTGCCAGTCCCGACGGGGACCTAGCGGGGGTAACCTACGAGCAGTACTTC. This codes for CASPDGDLAGVTYEQYF.

The V and J genes are TRBV5-1 and TRBJ2-7, with 8 bases lining up with TRBD2. The trim removed 4 bases at V and 3 bases at J, leaving 9 bases unmatched. Germline V gene data show CDR1 as SGHRS and CDR2 as YFSETQ. CDR3 length: 15 residues. The CDR3 spells CASSTAGGISYEQYF. Here the CDR3 DNA reads TGCGCCAGCAGCACCGCGGGGGGTATAAGCTACGAGCAGTACTTC.

The genes are TRBV7-2 and TRBJ2-2, with 9 bases aligning to TRBD1. Germline CDR1 and CDR2: SGHTA and FQGNSA. With V trimmed by 5 bases and J by 3 bases, 7 bases remained unmatched. The CDR3 length is 16 residues. The CDR3 nucleotides read TGTGCCAGCAGCACCCGACAGGGGGTTTACACCGGGGAGCTGTTTTTT. Protein product: CASSTRQGVYTGELFF.

The chain joins TRBV6-6 to TRBJ1-2; no reliable D call. The V gene's germline CDR1 is MNHNY and CDR2 SVGAGI (reference sequence). This CDR3 comprises 16 residues. V was shortened by 7 bases and J by 0 bases, with 18 bases between the two germline ends. The CDR3 sequence: CASNDRSLGANYGYTF. The CDR3 bases are TGTGCCAGCAACGACCGGAGTCTTGGGGCTAACTATGGCTACACCTTC.

The rearrangement uses TRBV27 and TRBJ2-1; D is possibly TRBD1 or TRBD2 (5 bases each). Germline lookup yields CDR1 MNHEY and CDR2 SMNVEV (reference sequence). The CDR3 covers 17 residues. V was pared by 0 bases and J by 0 bases, with 12 bases between. CDR3 residues: CASSLSPRGDSYNEQFF. CDR3 DNA: TGTGCCAGCAGTTTATCGCCGAGAGGGGACTCCTACAATGAGCAGTTCTTC.

This sequence joins TRBV25-1 and TRBJ1-4; D perhaps matches TRBD1 (5 bases). Germline loops: CDR1 MGHDK, CDR2 SYGVNS. The CDR3 has 16 amino acids. V lost 0 bases and J 8 bases, leaving 16 bases between the germline ends. The CDR3 loop is CASSEYGTGTAEKLFF. The CDR3, as DNA: TGTGCCAGCAGTGAATACGGCACCGGGACCGCGGAAAAACTGTTTTTT.

This clone was detected a few times. This chain links TRBV7-6 with TRBJ1-3; 7 positions agree with TRBD1. Germline CDR1 SGHVS, CDR2 FNYEAQ. CDR3 size: 14 residues. V lost 4 bases, J lost 3 bases, and 3 bases stayed unmatched. The CDR3 region is CASSSAGGGNTIYF. The CDR3 nucleotides are TGTGCCAGCAGCTCAGCAGGGGGTGGAAACACCATATATTTT. Based on the CDR3 plus reference TRBV7-6 and TRBJ1-3, the full variable domain is GAGVSQSPRYKVTKRGQDVALRCDPISGHVSLYWYRQALGQGPEFLTYFNYEAQQDKSGLPNDRFSAERPEGSISTLTIQRTEQRDSAMYRCASSSAGGGNTIYFGEGSWLTVV.

The V and J genes are TRBV28 and TRBJ1-4; TRBD1 aligns across 10 bases. CDR1 is MDHEN and CDR2 is SYDVKM in the germline V gene. The CDR3 runs 13 residues. V dropped 10 bases and J dropped 8; count of bases not matched to a gene: 7. The CDR3 sequence: CATWDRGREKLFF. The CDR3 region has the DNA TGTGCCACCTGGGACAGGGGTCGCGAAAAACTGTTTTTT.

The genes are TRBV27 and TRBJ2-2; D not resolved. Germline V gives CDR1 MNHEY, CDR2 SMNVEV (reference sequence). The CDR3 runs to 16 residues. V lost 0 bases and J 6 bases, leaving 14 bases between the germline ends. The CDR3 sequence is CASSLSALRHAGELFF. For the CDR3, the DNA is TGTGCCAGCAGTTTATCGGCGCTAAGGCATGCCGGGGAGCTGTTTTTT.

This clone was counted a few times. This chain joins TRBV6-5 and TRBJ2-3; possible D gene TRBD1, 6 bases. CDR3 length equals 15 residues. Trimming stripped 4 bases from V and 2 bases from J, with 13 bases between. Germline lookup yields CDR1 MNHEY and CDR2 SVGAGI. CDR3 loop: CASSSRNRATDTQYF. CDR3 in DNA: TGTGCCAGCAGTTCCCGGAACAGGGCCACAGATACGCAGTATTTT.

The chain is built from TRBV4-3 and TRBJ2-5, with 7 bases fitting TRBD1. CDR3 size: 16 residues. The junction had 8 bases not matched to a gene; V was cut back by 0 bases and J by 4 bases. Per germline, CDR1 LGHNA and CDR2 YSLEER. The CDR3 loop is CASSQDFEGAGETQYF. DNA for the CDR3: TGCGCCAGCAGCCAAGATTTTGAGGGGGCAGGAGAGACCCAGTACTTC.

The chain joins TRBV6-1 to TRBJ1-1, with no clear D. Germline V lookup: CDR1 MNHNS, CDR2 SASEGT. The CDR3 is 14 residues long. Trimming removed 2 bases at V and 8 bases at J, with 15 bases between. CDR3 in DNA: TGTGCCAGCAGTGAAAACAACAGACCTCGGGAAGCTTTCTTT. Residues: CASSENNRPREAFF.